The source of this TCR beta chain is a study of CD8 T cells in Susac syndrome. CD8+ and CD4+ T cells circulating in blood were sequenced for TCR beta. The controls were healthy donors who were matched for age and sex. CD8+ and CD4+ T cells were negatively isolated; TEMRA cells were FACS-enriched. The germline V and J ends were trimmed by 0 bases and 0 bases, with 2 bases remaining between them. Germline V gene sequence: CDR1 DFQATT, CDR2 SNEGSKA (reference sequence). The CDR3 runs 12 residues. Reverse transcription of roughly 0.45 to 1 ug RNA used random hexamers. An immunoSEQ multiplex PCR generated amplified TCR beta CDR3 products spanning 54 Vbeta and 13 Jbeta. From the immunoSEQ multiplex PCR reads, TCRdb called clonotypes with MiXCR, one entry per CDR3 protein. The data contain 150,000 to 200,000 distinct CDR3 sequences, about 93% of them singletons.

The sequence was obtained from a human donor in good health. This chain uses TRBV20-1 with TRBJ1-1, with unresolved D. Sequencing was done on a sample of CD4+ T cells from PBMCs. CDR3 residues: CSARDMNTEAFF. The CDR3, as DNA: TGCAGTGCTAGAGATATGAACACTGAAGCTTTCTTT.